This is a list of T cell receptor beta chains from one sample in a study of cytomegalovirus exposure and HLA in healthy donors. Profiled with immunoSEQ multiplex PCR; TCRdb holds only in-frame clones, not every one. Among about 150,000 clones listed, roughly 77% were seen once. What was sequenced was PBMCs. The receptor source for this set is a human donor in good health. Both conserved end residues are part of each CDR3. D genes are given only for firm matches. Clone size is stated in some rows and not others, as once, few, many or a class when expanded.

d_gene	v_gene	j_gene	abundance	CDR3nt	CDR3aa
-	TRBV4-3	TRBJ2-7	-	TGCGCCAGCAGCCAATGGTTGACTCGCGGAGATTACGAGCAGTACTTC	CASSQWLTRGDYEQYF
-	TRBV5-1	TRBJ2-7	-	TGCGCCAGCAGCTTGGATGGCCCCGAGCAGTACTTC	CASSLDGPEQYF
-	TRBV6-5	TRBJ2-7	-	TGTGCCAGCAGTCCTCGGCCCCGGGACGAGCAGTACTTC	CASSPRPRDEQYF
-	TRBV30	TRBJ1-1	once	TGTGCCTGGATGAGGTTAGACACTGAAGCTTTCTTT	CAWMRLDTEAFF
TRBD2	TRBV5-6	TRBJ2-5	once	TGTGCCAGCAGCGTACTAGCGGTGAAAGAGACCCAGTACTTC	CASSVLAVKETQYF
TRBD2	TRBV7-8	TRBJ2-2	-	TGTGCCAGCAGCTTAGCACTAGCGGGGGGGCTAAAGAACACCGGGGAGCTGTTTTTT	CASSLALAGGLKNTGELFF
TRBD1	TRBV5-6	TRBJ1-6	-	TGTGCCAGCAGCTCGGTTGGGACAGCCTATAATTCACCCCTCCACTTT	CASSSVGTAYNSPLHF
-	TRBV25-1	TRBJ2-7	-	TGTGCCAGCAGTGACAAACACAGGCGGTACTTC	CASSDKHRRYF
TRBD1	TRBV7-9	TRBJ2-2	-	TGTTCCAGCAGCTTAGCACAGGGGGTCACCGGGGAGCTGTTTTTT	CSSSLAQGVTGELFF
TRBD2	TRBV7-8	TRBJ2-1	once	TGTGCCAGCAGCCTGGGACTAGCGGGAGGGAGCTCCTACAATGAGCAGTTCTTC	CASSLGLAGGSSYNEQFF
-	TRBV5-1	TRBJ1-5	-	TGCGCCAGCAGCTTGGAATGGGCTCAGAGCAATCAGCCCCAGCATTTT	CASSLEWAQSNQPQHF
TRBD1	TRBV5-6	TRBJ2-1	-	TGTGCCAGCAGCTTGGATGTAGGGGGCTGGAATGAGCAGTTCTTC	CASSLDVGGWNEQFF
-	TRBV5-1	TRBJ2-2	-	TGCGCCAGCAGCTTGGATGTACTAGGGAACACCGGGGAGCTGTTTTTT	CASSLDVLGNTGELFF